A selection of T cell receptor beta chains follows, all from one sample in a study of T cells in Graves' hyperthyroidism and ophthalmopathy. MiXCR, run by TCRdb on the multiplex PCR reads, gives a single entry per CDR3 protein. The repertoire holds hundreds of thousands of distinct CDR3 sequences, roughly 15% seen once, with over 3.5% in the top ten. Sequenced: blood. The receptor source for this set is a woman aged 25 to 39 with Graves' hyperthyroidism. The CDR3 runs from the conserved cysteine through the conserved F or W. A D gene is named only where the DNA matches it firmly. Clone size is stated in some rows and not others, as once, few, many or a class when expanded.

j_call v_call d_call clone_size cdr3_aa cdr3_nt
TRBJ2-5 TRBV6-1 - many CASSPQGKGRETQYF TGTGCCAGCAGTCCCCAGGGGAAAGGTAGAGAGACCCAGTACTTC
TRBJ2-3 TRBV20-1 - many CSARALASDTQYF TGCAGTGCTAGGGCTCTGGCTAGCGATACGCAGTATTTT
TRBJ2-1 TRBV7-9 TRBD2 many CASRFTSGSDNEQFF TGTGCCAGCAGGTTTACTAGCGGGAGTGACAATGAGCAGTTCTTC
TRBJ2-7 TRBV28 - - CASRTQGYEQSF TGTGCCAGCAGAACCCAGGGTTACGAGCAGTCCTTC
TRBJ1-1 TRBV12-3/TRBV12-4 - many CASSNKGQWGTEAFF TGTGCCAGCAGCAACAAAGGACAGTGGGGCACTGAAGCTTTCTTT
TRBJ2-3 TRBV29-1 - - CSVASGARDTQYF TGCAGCGTTGCGTCGGGGGCGAGGGATACGCAGTATTTT
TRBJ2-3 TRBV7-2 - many CASSPRGSSTDTQYF TGTGCCAGCAGCCCCCGGGGGTCTAGCACAGATACGCAGTATTTT
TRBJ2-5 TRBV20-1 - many CSAREPMKGETQYF TGCAGTGCTAGAGAACCGATGAAGGGGGAGACCCAGTACTTC
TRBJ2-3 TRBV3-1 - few CASSQVKAPPAQYF TGTGCCAGCAGCCAAGTCAAAGCTCCCCCCGCGCAGTATTTT
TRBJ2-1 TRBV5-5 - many CASSIRGMAEQFF TGTGCCAGCAGCATCCGAGGTATGGCAGAGCAGTTCTTC
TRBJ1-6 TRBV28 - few CASSLSPTGRPLHF TGTGCCAGCAGTTTATCCCCGACGGGTAGACCCCTCCACTTT
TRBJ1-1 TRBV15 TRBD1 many CATSRGRGQGSTEAFF TGTGCCACCAGCAGAGGCCGGGGACAGGGGAGCACTGAAGCTTTCTTT
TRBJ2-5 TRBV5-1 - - CASSLTSPFQETQYF TGCGCCAGCAGCTTGACCAGCCCCTTCCAAGAGACCCAGTACTTC
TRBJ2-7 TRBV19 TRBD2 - CASSTGLAGRSYEQYF TGTGCCAGTAGTACTGGACTAGCGGGGAGATCCTACGAGCAGTACTTC
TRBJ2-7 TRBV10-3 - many CAISEVHSYEQYF TGTGCCATCAGTGAGGTTCACTCCTACGAGCAGTACTTC
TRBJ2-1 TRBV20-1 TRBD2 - CSASRGTSGENEQFF TGCAGTGCTAGTCGCGGGACTAGCGGGGAGAATGAGCAGTTCTTC
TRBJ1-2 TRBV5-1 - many CASSSSIFYGYTF TGCGCCAGCAGCTCTTCGATCTTTTATGGCTACACCTTC
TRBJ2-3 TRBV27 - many CASSLYLGTDTQYF TGTGCCAGCAGTTTATATTTGGGAACAGATACGCAGTATTTT
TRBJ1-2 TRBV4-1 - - CASSRLQGNYGYTF TGCGCCAGCAGCCGGCTTCAGGGGAACTATGGCTACACCTTC
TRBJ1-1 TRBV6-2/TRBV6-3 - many CASSYLAGGVTSTEAFF TGTGCCAGCAGTTACTTGGCGGGGGGCGTGACGAGCACTGAAGCTTTCTTT
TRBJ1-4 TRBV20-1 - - CSASPTRTNEKLFF TGCAGTGCTAGCCCGACAAGAACTAATGAAAAACTGTTTTTT
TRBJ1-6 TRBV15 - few CATSRDSPGRTSGTLHF TGTGCCACCAGCAGGGATTCCCCGGGCCGTACATCGGGCACCCTCCACTTT
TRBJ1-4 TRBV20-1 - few CSESGAMRIKLFF TGCAGTGAGAGTGGGGCGATGAGGATAAAACTGTTTTTT
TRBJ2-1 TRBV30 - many CAWSPAPEHEQFF TGTGCCTGGAGTCCCGCCCCAGAGCATGAGCAGTTCTTC
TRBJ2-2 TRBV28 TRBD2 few CASSFWGSGRASNTGELFF TGTGCCAGCAGTTTTTGGGGTAGCGGGAGGGCCTCGAACACCGGGGAGCTGTTTTTT
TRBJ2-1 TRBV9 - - CASSSTTGNEQFF TGTGCCAGCAGCTCGACGACTGGCAATGAGCAGTTCTTC
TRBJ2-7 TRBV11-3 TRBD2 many CASSLEGGSSYEQYF TGTGCCAGCAGCTTAGAGGGCGGGAGCTCCTACGAGCAGTACTTC
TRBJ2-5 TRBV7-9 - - CASSSTSGETQYF TGTGCCAGCAGTTCCACTAGTGGAGAGACCCAGTACTTC
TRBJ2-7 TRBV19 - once CASRAGRSSYEQYF TGTGCCAGTAGGGCGGGACGAAGCTCCTACGAGCAGTACTTC
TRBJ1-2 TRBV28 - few CASSLPQGVSGYTF TGTGCCAGCAGTTTACCTCAGGGAGTAAGTGGCTACACCTTC
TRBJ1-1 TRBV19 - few CASEAGGGTTEAFF TGTGCCAGTGAGGCCGGCGGGGGAACCACTGAAGCTTTCTTT
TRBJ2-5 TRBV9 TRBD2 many CASSTSGSEGETQYF TGTGCCAGCAGCACTAGCGGGAGCGAGGGGGAGACCCAGTACTTC
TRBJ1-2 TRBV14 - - CASSQAGAIIGYTF TGTGCCAGCAGCCAAGCAGGGGCAATCATCGGCTACACCTTC
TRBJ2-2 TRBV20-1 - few CSSWGDAGELFF TGCAGTTCTTGGGGTGATGCCGGGGAGCTGTTTTTT
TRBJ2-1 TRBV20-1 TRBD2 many CSARTQGSGRYEQFF TGCAGTGCTAGAACCCAGGGTAGCGGGAGATATGAGCAGTTCTTC
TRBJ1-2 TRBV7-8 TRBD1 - CASSPLRQIRDREILAYGYTF TGTGCCAGCAGCCCGCTCCGTCAGATCCGGGACAGGGAAATTTTGGCCTATGGCTACACCTTC
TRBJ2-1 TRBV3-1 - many CASSQTTLGEQFF TGTGCCAGCAGCCAAACCACTCTAGGTGAGCAGTTCTTC
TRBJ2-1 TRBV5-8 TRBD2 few CASRRTGLAGYNEQFF TGTGCCAGCAGACGTACCGGGCTAGCGGGATACAATGAGCAGTTCTTC
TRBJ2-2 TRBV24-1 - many CATSDEGLTGELFF TGTGCCACCAGTGATGAGGGGTTGACCGGGGAGCTGTTTTTT
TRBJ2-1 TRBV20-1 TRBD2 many CSARKPGLANNEQFF TGCAGTGCTAGGAAGCCGGGACTAGCGAACAATGAGCAGTTCTTC
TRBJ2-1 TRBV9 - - CASSLGDWGLNEQFF TGTGCCAGCAGCCTGGGGGACTGGGGTTTGAATGAGCAGTTCTTC
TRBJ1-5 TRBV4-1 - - CASSHRASSNQPQHF TGCGCCAGCAGCCACAGGGCCTCAAGCAATCAGCCCCAGCATTTT
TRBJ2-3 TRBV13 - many CASSSQLAADTQYF TGTGCCAGCAGCTCCCAATTAGCGGCAGATACGCAGTATTTT
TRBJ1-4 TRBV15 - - CATSTGLSREKLFF TGTGCCACCAGCACAGGACTTTCCAGGGAAAAACTGTTTTTT
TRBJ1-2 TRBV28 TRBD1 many CASSLQGGYGYTF TGTGCCAGCAGTCTGCAGGGGGGCTATGGCTACACCTTC
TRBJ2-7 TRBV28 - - CASSLGHAAGGYEQYF TGTGCCAGCAGCTTAGGCCATGCGGCCGGGGGCTACGAGCAGTACTTC